The 26 T cell receptor beta chains below come from one sample, sequenced in a study of PD-1 blockade in mismatch repair-deficient tumors. Libraries were prepared by immunoSEQ multiplex PCR; TCRdb keeps only in-frame clonotypes and omits some of them. The sample lists approximately 79,000 clones; roughly 80% were seen once. Sequencing used peripheral blood, obtained 44 weeks after starting pembrolizumab. The receptors originated from an adult with mismatch repair-deficient cancer.

A single count supports this clone. The gene calls are TRBV7-1 and TRBJ2-7, with a weak D call TRBD1 (6 bases). TRBV7-1 belongs to the ORF category, with a function that is uncertain. The CDR3 length is 12 residues. The ends were cut back, 4 bases at V and 5 bases at J, with 9 bases in the middle. The CDR3, as DNA: TGTGCCAGCAGCTACAGGGCTAACGAGCAGTACTTC. It translates to CASSYRANEQYF.

J is TRBJ2-3 and V is TRBV25-1, with 8 bases aligning to TRBD1. Germline V CDR1 and CDR2: MGHDK, SYGVNS. V lost 5 bases and J lost 3; bases outside the gene matches: 10. The CDR3 runs 16 residues. The CDR3 DNA is TGTGCCAGCAGTAAGACAGGGGCGGGCAATACAGATACGCAGTATTTT. Encoded protein: CASSKTGAGNTDTQYF.

V usage is TRBV27 and J usage is TRBJ2-3; 7 bases are shared with TRBD1. This CDR3 has 15 residues. Germline lookup yields CDR1 MNHEY and CDR2 SMNVEV (reference sequence). V gave up 8 bases and J gave up 0 bases; unmatched junction bases: 8. CDR3 coding DNA: TGTGCCAGCCGACAGGGATCGGTTAGCACAGATACGCAGTATTTT. Translating it yields CASRQGSVSTDTQYF.

The V call is TRBV18, the J call TRBJ2-3, with no clear D. This CDR3 region has 14 residues. Germline CDR1 is KGHSH and CDR2 is LQKENI. V lost 3 bases, J lost 0 bases, and 7 bases lay in between. CDR3 loop: CASSPSRSTDTQYF. In nucleotides, the CDR3 is TGTGCCAGCTCACCTTCGCGGAGCACAGATACGCAGTATTTT.

V gene TRBV6-1 combines with J gene TRBJ2-3, with 9 bases aligning to TRBD2. Trimming cost V 3 bases and J 4 bases; bases outside gene matches: 20. Per the germline V gene, CDR1 is MNHNS and CDR2 is SASEGT. This CDR3 region has 20 residues. CDR3 residues: CASSDLIAGAPPGVSDTQYF. CDR3 nucleotide sequence: TGTGCCAGCAGTGATTTAATAGCGGGAGCCCCACCCGGGGTGTCAGATACGCAGTATTTT.

In its sample, this clone was seen many times. The chain has TRBV4-1 and TRBJ1-2; D remains ambiguous. The CDR3 extends over 15 amino acids. In germline, CDR1 is MGHRA, CDR2 YSYEKL. Trimming removed 0 bases from V and 5 bases from J, with 13 bases in between. CDR3 amino acids: CASSQDPRQIYGYTF. CDR3 nucleotides: TGCGCCAGCAGCCAAGACCCTCGGCAGATATATGGCTACACCTTC.

The chain employs TRBV29-1 and TRBJ1-1, with D possibly matching TRBD1 (6 bases). Germline V gene lookup returns CDR1 SQVTM and CDR2 ANQGSEA. The CDR3 contains 14 residues. V shed 2 bases and J shed 11 bases, with 21 bases lying between them. CDR3 region: CSVELGKGTSGAFF. The CDR3 DNA is TGCAGCGTTGAACTGGGTAAGGGGACATCTGGTGCTTTCTTT.

The chain couples TRBV27 to TRBJ2-1; TRBD2 might be the D (5 bases). The CDR3 loop spans 15 amino acids. The germline CDR1 and CDR2 sequences are MNHEY and SMNVEV (reference sequence). Trimming left V 7 bases short and J 0 bases short, with 13 bases between. In nucleotides, the CDR3 is TGTGCCAGCACCTCCCTCGGAGGCTCCTACAATGAGCAGTTCTTC. Its protein product is CASTSLGGSYNEQFF.

This clone was detected a few times. The gene calls are TRBV19 and TRBJ2-2, with 11 bases lining up with TRBD2. There are 17 residues in the CDR3. J gave up 3 bases and V 6 bases, and 9 bases lay outside the gene matches. The germline gives CDR1 LNHDA, CDR2 SQIVND (reference sequence). CDR3 protein: CASRKNSGRAHTGELFF. As DNA, the CDR3 is TGTGCCAGTAGAAAAAATAGCGGGAGGGCCCACACCGGGGAGCTGTTTTTT.

The V and J genes are TRBV7-9 and TRBJ1-5, with D perhaps matching TRBD1 (5 bases). The V end was cut by 1 base, the J end by 4 bases, with 8 bases between. The CDR3 is 14 amino acids. Germline CDR1 and CDR2: SEHNR and FQNEAQ (reference sequence). The CDR3 sequence: CASSLGGGNQPQHF. The CDR3 nucleotides are TGTGCCAGCAGCTTAGGGGGCGGTAATCAGCCCCAGCATTTT.

This clone was recorded many times. The junction shows a germline mismatch at one end, possibly a read error. This chain links TRBV14 with TRBJ2-1; D is possibly TRBD2 (6 bases). Looked up from germline, CDR1 is SGHDN and CDR2 is FVKESK. CDR3 length: 14 residues. The CDR3 loop reads CASSQRGYYTEQFF. The DNA for the CDR3 is TGTGCCAGCAGCCAACGGGGGTACTACACTGAGCAGTTCTTC.

The rearrangement joins TRBV6-5 to TRBJ1-5, with D possibly matching TRBD1 (5 bases). The V end was cut by 0 bases, the J end by 10 bases, with 10 bases between. Germline V gives CDR1 MNHEY, CDR2 SVGAGI. The CDR3 totals 13 residues. The CDR3 spells CASSYSTAGPQHF. CDR3 nucleotides: TGTGCCAGCAGTTACTCGACAGCGGGCCCCCAGCATTTT.

The chain carries TRBV5-5 and TRBJ2-7; D not certain. Trimming left V 4 bases short and J 1 base short, with 6 bases between. Germline assignment: CDR1 SGHKS and CDR2 YYEKEE (reference sequence). The CDR3 runs to 12 residues. The CDR3 sequence is CASSSGSYEQYF. The CDR3, as DNA: TGTGCCAGCAGCAGTGGGTCCTACGAGCAGTACTTC.

The chain combines TRBV28 with TRBJ2-7, with D possibly being TRBD1 (5 bases). Germline V gene sequence: CDR1 MDHEN, CDR2 SYDVKM. Trimming removed 10 bases at V and 4 bases at J, with 20 bases between. CDR3 length: 14 residues. The CDR3 coding sequence is TGTGCCACCCAAATTCCCCAGGGTGGGTACGAGCAGTACTTC. Its translation is CATQIPQGGYEQYF.

The chain employs TRBV15 and TRBJ2-5; 7 nucleotides match TRBD2. Germline lookup yields CDR1 LNHNV and CDR2 YYDKDF (reference sequence). V dropped 6 bases and J dropped 0; count of bases not matched to a gene: 4. The CDR3 is 14 amino acids. CDR3 bases: TGTGCCACCAGGGATGGGGGGGACCAAGAGACCCAGTACTTC. It is translated as CATRDGGDQETQYF.

The chain has TRBV5-6 and TRBJ1-5; D uncertain. The CDR3 has 12 amino acids. Trimming took 0 bases from V and 5 from J, leaving 3 bases between them. Germline V gene data show CDR1 as SGHDT and CDR2 as YYEEEE. CDR3 nucleotide sequence: TGTGCCAGCAGCTTGGGAGATCAGCCCCAGCATTTT. It is translated as CASSLGDQPQHF.

The rearrangement uses TRBV7-2 and TRBJ2-3; D call uncertain. V was trimmed by 5 bases and J by 5 bases, leaving 8 bases between them. The germline V gene has CDR1 SGHTA and CDR2 FQGNSA. The CDR3 loop spans 12 amino acids. The CDR3 loop reads CASSLAQDTQYF. The DNA for the CDR3 is TGTGCCAGCAGCCTGGCGCAAGATACGCAGTATTTT.

This clone was counted many times. The genes are TRBV5-4 and TRBJ1-2, with 7 bases identical to TRBD1. From germline, CDR1 is SGHNT and CDR2 YYREEE (reference sequence). The CDR3 sequence is 13 residues long. J gave up 8 bases and V 4 bases, and 8 bases lay outside the gene matches. This CDR3 is CASSQTGTKGYTF. CDR3 DNA: TGTGCCAGCAGCCAGACAGGGACCAAAGGCTACACCTTC. Full variable domain (outside the CDR3, taken from reference TRBV5-4 and TRBJ1-2): ETGVTQSPTHLIKTRGQQVTLRCSSQSGHNTVSWYQQALGQGPQFIFQYYREEENGRGNFPPRFSGLQFPNYSSELNVNALELDDSALYLCASSQTGTKGYTFGSGTRLTVV.

The rearrangement joins TRBV13 to TRBJ2-3; 7 nucleotides line up with TRBD2. This CDR3 has 16 residues. Per germline, CDR1 PRHDT and CDR2 FYEKMQ (reference sequence). The ends lost 5 bases at V and 4 bases at J; junction bases unmatched: 12. CDR3 amino acids: CASSPRLASVADTQYF. The CDR3 coding sequence is TGTGCCAGCAGCCCAAGACTAGCCAGTGTCGCAGATACGCAGTATTTT.

The J gene is TRBJ2-1, the V gene TRBV7-8; the D is unclear. This CDR3 is 14 amino acids long. In germline, CDR1 is SGHVS, CDR2 FQNEAQ. V gave up 1 base and J gave up 7 bases, with 11 bases separating them. The CDR3 bases are TGTGCCAGCAGCTTAGACGGCCTAGAGAATGAGCAGTTCTTC. Translation gives CASSLDGLENEQFF.

The chain uses TRBV14 and TRBJ2-6; unclear D gene. Germline CDR1 SGHDN, CDR2 FVKESK. Trimming took off 0 bases at V and 2 bases at J, with 11 bases between the two ends. This CDR3 region has 17 residues. The CDR3 sequence is CASSQEFSLTGANVLTF. The CDR3 DNA is TGTGCCAGCAGCCAAGAATTTAGTCTCACTGGGGCCAACGTCCTGACTTTC.

This chain connects TRBV11-3 to TRBJ1-3, with D perhaps TRBD1 (5 bases). Looked up from germline, CDR1 is SGHNT and CDR2 is YENEEA. The CDR3 extends over 13 amino acids. V was clipped by 5 bases and J by 9 bases, with 14 bases between them. The CDR3 protein is CASSVGAYGTIYF. CDR3 coding DNA: TGTGCCAGCAGCGTCGGGGCTTACGGCACCATATATTTT.

The chain carries TRBV7-8 and TRBJ1-1; D might be TRBD1 (6 bases). Germline V lookup: CDR1 SGHVS, CDR2 FQNEAQ. V dropped 5 bases and J dropped 3 bases, with 16 bases sitting between them. The CDR3 has 15 residues. DNA of the CDR3: TGTGCCAGCAGCCTCTTCTTGGGGGCGGACACTGAAGCTTTCTTT. Amino acids: CASSLFLGADTEAFF.

The V gene is TRBV27, the J gene TRBJ1-1; D remains ambiguous. The germline V gene has CDR1 MNHEY and CDR2 SMNVEV (reference sequence). The V gene lost 4 bases and the J gene lost 4 bases, with 7 bases spanning the gap. The CDR3 covers 12 residues. This CDR3 reads CASSSFRTEAFF. The CDR3 DNA sequence: TGTGCCAGCAGTTCCTTCCGCACTGAAGCTTTCTTT.

The rearrangement uses TRBV29-1 and TRBJ2-5, with TRBD2 matching 11 bases. V trimming: 7 bases; J trimming: 3 bases; junction bases outside the gene matches: 10. This CDR3 comprises 15 residues. CDR1 SQVTM and CDR2 ANQGSEA come from the germline V gene. The CDR3 coding sequence is TGCAGCGAGGTTACTAGCGGGAGTCAGAAAGAGACCCAGTACTTC. Protein sequence: CSEVTSGSQKETQYF.

This chain joins TRBV5-4 and TRBJ2-1; 10 nucleotides agree with TRBD2. V lost 4 bases and J lost 5; bases outside the gene matches: 9. Germline-derived CDR1 and CDR2 are SGHNT and YYREEE (reference sequence). The CDR3 totals 16 residues. In DNA, the CDR3 is TGTGCCAGCAGCCGGGGGTCTAGCGGGAGAAACAATGAGCAGTTCTTC. Translation gives CASSRGSSGRNNEQFF.